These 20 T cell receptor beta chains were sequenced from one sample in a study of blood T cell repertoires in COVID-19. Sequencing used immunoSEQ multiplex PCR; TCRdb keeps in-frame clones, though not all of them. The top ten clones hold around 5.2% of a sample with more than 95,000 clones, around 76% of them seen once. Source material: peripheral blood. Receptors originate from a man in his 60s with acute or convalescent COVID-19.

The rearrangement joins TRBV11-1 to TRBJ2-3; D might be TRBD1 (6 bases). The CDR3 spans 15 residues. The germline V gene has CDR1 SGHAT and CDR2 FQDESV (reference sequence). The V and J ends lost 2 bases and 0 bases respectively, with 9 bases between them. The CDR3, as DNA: TGTGCCAGCAGCTTAAACAGGGTCAGCACAGATACGCAGTATTTT. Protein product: CASSLNRVSTDTQYF.

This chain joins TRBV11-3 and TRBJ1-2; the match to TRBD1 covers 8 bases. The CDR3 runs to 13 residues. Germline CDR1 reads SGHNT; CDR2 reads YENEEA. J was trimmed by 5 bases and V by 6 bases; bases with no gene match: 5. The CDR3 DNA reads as TGTGCCAGCAGTTCGGACAGGGTGTATGGCTACACCTTC. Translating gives CASSSDRVYGYTF.

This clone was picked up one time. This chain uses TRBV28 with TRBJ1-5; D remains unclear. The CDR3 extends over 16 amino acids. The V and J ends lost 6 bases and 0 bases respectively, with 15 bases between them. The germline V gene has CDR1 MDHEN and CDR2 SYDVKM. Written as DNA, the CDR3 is TGTGCCAGCAGGGGCGTGGGCGGGTATAGCAATCAGCCCCAGCATTTT. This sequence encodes CASRGVGGYSNQPQHF.

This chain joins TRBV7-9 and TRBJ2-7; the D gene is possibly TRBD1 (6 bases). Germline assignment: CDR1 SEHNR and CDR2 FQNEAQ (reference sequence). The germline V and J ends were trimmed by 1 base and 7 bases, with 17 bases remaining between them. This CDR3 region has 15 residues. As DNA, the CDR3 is TGTGCCAGCAGCTTAGATTCTACAGGGTTTGGGGAGCAGTACTTC. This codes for CASSLDSTGFGEQYF.

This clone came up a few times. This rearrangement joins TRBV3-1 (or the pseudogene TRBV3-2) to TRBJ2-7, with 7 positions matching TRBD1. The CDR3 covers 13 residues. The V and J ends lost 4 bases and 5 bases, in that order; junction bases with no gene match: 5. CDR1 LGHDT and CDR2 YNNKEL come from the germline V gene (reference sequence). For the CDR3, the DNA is TGTGCCAGCAGCCCGACAGGGAATCACGAGCAGTACTTC. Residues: CASSPTGNHEQYF.

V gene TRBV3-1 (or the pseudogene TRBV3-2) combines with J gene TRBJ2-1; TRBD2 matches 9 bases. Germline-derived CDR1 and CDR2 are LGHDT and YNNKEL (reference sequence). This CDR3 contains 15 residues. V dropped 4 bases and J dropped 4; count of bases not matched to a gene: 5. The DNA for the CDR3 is TGTGCCAGCAGCCCCCGGCTAGCGGGGTACAATGAGCAGTTCTTC. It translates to CASSPRLAGYNEQFF.

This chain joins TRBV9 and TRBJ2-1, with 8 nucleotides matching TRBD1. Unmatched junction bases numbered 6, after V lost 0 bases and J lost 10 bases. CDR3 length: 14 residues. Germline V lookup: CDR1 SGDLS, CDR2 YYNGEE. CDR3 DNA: TGTGCCAGCAGCGTAGTTGGCAGGGGGCGGGAGCAGTTCTTC. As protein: CASSVVGRGREQFF. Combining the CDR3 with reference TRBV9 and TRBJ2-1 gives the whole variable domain DSGVTQTPKHLITATGQRVTLRCSPRSGDLSVYWYQQSLDQGLQFLIQYYNGEERAKGNILERFSAQQFPDLHSELNLSSLELGDSALYFCASSVVGRGREQFFGPGTRLTVL.

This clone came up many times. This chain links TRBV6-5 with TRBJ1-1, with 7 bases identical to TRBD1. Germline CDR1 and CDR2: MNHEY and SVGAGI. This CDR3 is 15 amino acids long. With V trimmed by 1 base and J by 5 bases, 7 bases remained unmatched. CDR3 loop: CASSYFQGGKTEAFF. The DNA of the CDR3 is TGTGCCAGCAGTTACTTCCAGGGGGGAAAAACTGAAGCTTTCTTT.

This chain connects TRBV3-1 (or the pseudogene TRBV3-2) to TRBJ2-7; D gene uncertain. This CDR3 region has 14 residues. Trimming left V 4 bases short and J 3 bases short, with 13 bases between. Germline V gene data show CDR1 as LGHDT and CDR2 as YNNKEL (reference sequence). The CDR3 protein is CASSPARSGYEQYF. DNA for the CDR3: TGTGCCAGCAGCCCCGCACGGTCCGGCTACGAGCAGTACTTC.

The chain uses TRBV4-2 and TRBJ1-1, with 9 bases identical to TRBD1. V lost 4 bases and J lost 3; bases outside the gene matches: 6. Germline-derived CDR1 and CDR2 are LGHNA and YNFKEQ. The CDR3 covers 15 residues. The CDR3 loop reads CASSRAGQGDTEAFF. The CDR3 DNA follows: TGTGCCAGCAGCCGAGCGGGACAGGGAGACACTGAAGCTTTCTTT.

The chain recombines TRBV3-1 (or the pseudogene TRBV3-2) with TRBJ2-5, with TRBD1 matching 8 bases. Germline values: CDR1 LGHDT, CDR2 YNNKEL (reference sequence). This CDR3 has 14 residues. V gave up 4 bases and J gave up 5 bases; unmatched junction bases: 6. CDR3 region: CASSRRQGWETQYF. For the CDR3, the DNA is TGTGCCAGCAGCCGGCGACAGGGGTGGGAGACCCAGTACTTC.

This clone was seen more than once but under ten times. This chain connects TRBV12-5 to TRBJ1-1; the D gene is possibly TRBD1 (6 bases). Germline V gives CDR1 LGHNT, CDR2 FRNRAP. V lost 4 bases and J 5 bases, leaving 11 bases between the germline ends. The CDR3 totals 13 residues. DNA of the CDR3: TGTGCTAGTGGTTACGGTCAGGGGACTGAAGCTTTCTTT. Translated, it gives CASGYGQGTEAFF.

This chain's CDR3 is CASSRAGGGEQFF. CDR3 DNA sequence: TGTGCCAGCAGTCGAGCGGGGGGAGGTGAGCAGTTCTTC. The chain links TRBV2 to TRBJ2-1; TRBD2 agrees at 9 bases. The V gene's germline CDR1 is SNHLY and CDR2 FYNNEI. This CDR3 contains 13 residues. The V and J ends lost 5 bases and 9 bases, in that order; junction bases with no gene match: 5. The whole variable domain, remainder taken from reference TRBV2 and TRBJ2-1, is EPEVTQTPSHQVTQMGQEVILRCVPISNHLYFYWYRQILGQKVEFLVSFYNNEISEKSEIFDDQFSVERPDGSNFTLKIRSTKLEDSAMYFCASSRAGGGEQFFGPGTRLTVL.

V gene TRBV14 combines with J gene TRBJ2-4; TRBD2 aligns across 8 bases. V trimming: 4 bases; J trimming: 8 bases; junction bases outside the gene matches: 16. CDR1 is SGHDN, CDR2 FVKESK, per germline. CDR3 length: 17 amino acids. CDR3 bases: TGTGCCAGCAGCCGCCGGACGGGGAAGGCGGGGGGAGACATTCAGTACTTC. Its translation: CASSRRTGKAGGDIQYF.

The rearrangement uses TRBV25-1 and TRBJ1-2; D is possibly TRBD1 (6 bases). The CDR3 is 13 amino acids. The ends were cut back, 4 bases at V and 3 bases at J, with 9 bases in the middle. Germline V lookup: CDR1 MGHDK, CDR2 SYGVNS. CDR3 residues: CASSAGGDYGYTF. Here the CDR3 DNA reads TGTGCCAGCAGTGCGGGGGGCGACTATGGCTACACCTTC.

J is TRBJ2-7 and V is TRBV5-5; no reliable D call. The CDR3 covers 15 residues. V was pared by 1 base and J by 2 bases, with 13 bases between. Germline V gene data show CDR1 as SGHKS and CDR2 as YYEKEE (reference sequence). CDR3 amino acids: CASSLFFQAAYEQYF. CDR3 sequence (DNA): TGTGCCAGCAGCTTGTTTTTCCAGGCCGCCTACGAGCAGTACTTC.

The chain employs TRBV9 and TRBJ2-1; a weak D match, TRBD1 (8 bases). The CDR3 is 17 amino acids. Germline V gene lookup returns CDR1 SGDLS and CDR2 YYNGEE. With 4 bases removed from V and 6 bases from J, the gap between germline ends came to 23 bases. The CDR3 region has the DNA TGTGCCAGCAGCCCTAGGGGGGGACAGGAGATGAGCAATGAGCAGTTCTTC. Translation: CASSPRGGQEMSNEQFF. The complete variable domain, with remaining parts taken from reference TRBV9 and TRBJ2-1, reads DSGVTQTPKHLITATGQRVTLRCSPRSGDLSVYWYQQSLDQGLQFLIQYYNGEERAKGNILERFSAQQFPDLHSELNLSSLELGDSALYFCASSPRGGQEMSNEQFFGPGTRLTVL.

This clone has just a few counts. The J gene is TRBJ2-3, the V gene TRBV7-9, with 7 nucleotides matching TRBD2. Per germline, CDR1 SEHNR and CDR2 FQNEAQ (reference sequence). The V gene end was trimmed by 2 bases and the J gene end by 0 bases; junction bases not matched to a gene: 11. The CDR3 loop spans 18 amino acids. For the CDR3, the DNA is TGTGCCAGCAGCTTATTCTCCGGGGCGGGAGTGAGCACAGATACGCAGTATTTT. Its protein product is CASSLFSGAGVSTDTQYF.

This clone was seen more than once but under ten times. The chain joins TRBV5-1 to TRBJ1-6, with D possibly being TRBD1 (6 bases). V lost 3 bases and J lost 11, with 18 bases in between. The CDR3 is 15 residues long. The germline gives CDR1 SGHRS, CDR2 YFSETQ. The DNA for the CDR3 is TGCGCCAGCAGCTCACGAACAGGGATGGTAGCACCCCTCCACTTT. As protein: CASSSRTGMVAPLHF.

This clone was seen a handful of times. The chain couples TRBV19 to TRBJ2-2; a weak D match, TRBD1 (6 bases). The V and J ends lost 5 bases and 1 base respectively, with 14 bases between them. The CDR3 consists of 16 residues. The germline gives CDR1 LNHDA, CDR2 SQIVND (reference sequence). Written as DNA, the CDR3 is TGTGCCAGTAGTCGTAGCACAGGGCTGAACACCGGGGAGCTGTTTTTT. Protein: CASSRSTGLNTGELFF.